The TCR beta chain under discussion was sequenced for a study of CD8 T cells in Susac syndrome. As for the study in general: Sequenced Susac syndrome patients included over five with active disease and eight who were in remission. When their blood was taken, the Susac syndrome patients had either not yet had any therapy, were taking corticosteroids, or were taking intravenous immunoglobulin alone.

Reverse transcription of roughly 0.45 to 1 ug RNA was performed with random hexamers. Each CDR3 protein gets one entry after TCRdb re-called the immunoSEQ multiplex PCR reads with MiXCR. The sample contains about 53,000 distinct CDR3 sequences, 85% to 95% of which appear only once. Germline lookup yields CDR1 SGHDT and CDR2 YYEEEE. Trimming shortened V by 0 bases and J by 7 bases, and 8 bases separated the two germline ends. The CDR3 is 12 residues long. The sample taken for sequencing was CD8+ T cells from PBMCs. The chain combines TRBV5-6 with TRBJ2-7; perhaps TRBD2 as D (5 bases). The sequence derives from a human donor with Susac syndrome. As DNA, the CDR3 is TGTGCCAGCAGCTTGGGTTCGGGGGAGCAGTACTTC. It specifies CASSLGSGEQYF.